The 9 T cell receptor beta chains reported below all come from one sample, sequenced in a study of PD-1 blockade in classical Hodgkin lymphoma. Described time point: cycle 4 day 1 (C4D1), after 5 to 7 weeks of nivolumab. No patient escaped relapse after autologous stem cell transplantation, and brentuximab vedotin exposure varied. Method: immunoSEQ multiplex PCR; TCRdb's copy keeps in-frame clones and lacks some. The data show 10,000 or so clones, more than 75% seen once. The specimen was peripheral blood mononuclear cells (PBMCs), collected before the fourth cycle of nivolumab. These receptors all stem from a human donor with classical Hodgkin lymphoma.

The V and J genes are TRBV7-2 and TRBJ2-3, with 12 bases fitting TRBD2. Germline CDR1 is SGHTA and CDR2 is FQGNSA. CDR3 size: 15 residues. J lost 3 bases, V lost 3 bases, and 1 base had no gene match. CDR3 residues: CASSFGLAGTDTQYF. CDR3 coding DNA: TGTGCCAGCAGCTTTGGACTAGCGGGGACAGATACGCAGTATTTT.

The V gene is TRBV7-9, the J gene TRBJ2-7; TRBD1 matches 9 bases. The trim removed 1 base at V and 4 bases at J, leaving 17 bases unmatched. The CDR3 loop spans 19 amino acids. Germline values: CDR1 SEHNR, CDR2 FQNEAQ (reference sequence). The CDR3, as DNA: TGTGCCAGCAGCTTAGTGGTAACTGGTTGGACAGGGGAATCTTACGAGCAGTACTTC. It specifies CASSLVVTGWTGESYEQYF.

The rearrangement links TRBV7-3 to TRBJ2-3, with 9 bases identical to TRBD2. Germline CDR1 SGHTA, CDR2 FQGTGA. CDR3 length: 19 amino acids. V lost 1 base and J lost 0; bases outside the gene matches: 11. The CDR3 region is CASSLKRRGLAGSTDTQYF. The CDR3 bases are TGTGCCAGCAGCTTAAAACGTAGAGGGCTAGCGGGGAGCACAGATACGCAGTATTTT.

Only a few counts were recorded for this clone. The rearrangement links TRBV27 to TRBJ2-3; 8 bases line up with TRBD2. Germline lookup yields CDR1 MNHEY and CDR2 SMNVEV (reference sequence). V was pared by 6 bases and J by 0 bases, with 2 bases of the junction left unmatched. This CDR3 has 14 residues. CDR3 in DNA: TGTGCCAGCAGAAAGCGGGGGAGCACAGATACGCAGTATTTT. Translating it yields CASRKRGSTDTQYF.

The V gene is TRBV2, the J gene TRBJ2-1; 7 bases line up with TRBD2. Losses at the gene ends were 8 bases for V and 7 bases for J; bases not matched to a gene: 8. Per the germline V gene, CDR1 is SNHLY and CDR2 is FYNNEI. CDR3 length: 13 amino acids. This CDR3 is CASGETSRNEQFF. Here the CDR3 DNA reads TGTGCCAGCGGGGAGACTAGCAGGAATGAGCAGTTCTTC.

The chain has TRBV5-1 and TRBJ1-6; 7 nucleotides match TRBD1. CDR3 length: 15 residues. The V segment lost 2 bases and the J segment 9 bases; nucleotides outside the gene matches: 8. CDR1 SGHRS and CDR2 YFSETQ come from the germline V gene. CDR3 bases: TGCGCCAGCAGCTTTCCCCGACAGGGCGGTTCACCCCTCCACTTT. This translates into CASSFPRQGGSPLHF. Full variable domain (rest looked up from reference TRBV5-1 and TRBJ1-6): KAGVTQTPRYLIKTRGQQVTLSCSPISGHRSVSWYQQTPGQGLQFLFEYFSETQRNKGNFPGRFSGRQFSNSRSEMNVSTLELGDSALYLCASSFPRQGGSPLHFGNGTRLTVT.

This clone was seen only a few times. In nucleotides, the CDR3 is TGCGCCAGCAGCTTGGGGGTAGCGGGGGCTAGCACAGATACGCAGTATTTT. This gives the protein CASSLGVAGASTDTQYF. V gene TRBV5-1 combines with J gene TRBJ2-3, with 9 bases aligning to TRBD2. The germline CDR1 and CDR2 sequences are SGHRS and YFSETQ. CDR3 length: 17 amino acids. With 0 bases clipped from V and 0 bases from J, the junction kept 5 bases outside the gene matches.

V is TRBV5-4 and J is TRBJ1-2; D possibly corresponds to TRBD1 (6 bases). The germline V gene encodes CDR1 SGHNT and CDR2 YYREEE (reference sequence). This CDR3 has 13 residues. Trimming pared 4 bases from V and 2 bases from J, leaving 9 bases between. The CDR3 DNA reads as TGTGCCAGCAGCCAAGGGGGAAACTATGGCTACACCTTC. Its translation is CASSQGGNYGYTF.

The chain recombines TRBV19 with TRBJ2-1; 8 bases are a match to TRBD1. The CDR3 covers 16 residues. Trimming took 1 base from V and 2 from J; bases not matched to a gene: 4. Per germline, CDR1 LNHDA and CDR2 SQIVND (reference sequence). Here the CDR3 reads CASSIVGTGPYNEQFF. The CDR3 coding sequence is TGTGCCAGTAGTATAGTCGGGACAGGACCCTACAATGAGCAGTTCTTC.